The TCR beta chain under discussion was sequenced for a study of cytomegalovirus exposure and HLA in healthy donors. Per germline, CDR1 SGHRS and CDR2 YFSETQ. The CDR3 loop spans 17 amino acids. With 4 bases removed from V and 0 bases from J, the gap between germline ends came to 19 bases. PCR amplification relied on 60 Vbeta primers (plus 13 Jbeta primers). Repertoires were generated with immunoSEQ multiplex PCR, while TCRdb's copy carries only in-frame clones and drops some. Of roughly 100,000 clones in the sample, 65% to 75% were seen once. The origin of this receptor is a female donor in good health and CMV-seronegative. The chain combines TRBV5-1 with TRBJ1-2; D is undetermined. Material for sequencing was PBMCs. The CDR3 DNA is TGCGCCAGCAGCCCCCTTCCTGCGACACCGTCTAACTATGGCTACACCTTC. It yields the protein CASSPLPATPSNYGYTF.